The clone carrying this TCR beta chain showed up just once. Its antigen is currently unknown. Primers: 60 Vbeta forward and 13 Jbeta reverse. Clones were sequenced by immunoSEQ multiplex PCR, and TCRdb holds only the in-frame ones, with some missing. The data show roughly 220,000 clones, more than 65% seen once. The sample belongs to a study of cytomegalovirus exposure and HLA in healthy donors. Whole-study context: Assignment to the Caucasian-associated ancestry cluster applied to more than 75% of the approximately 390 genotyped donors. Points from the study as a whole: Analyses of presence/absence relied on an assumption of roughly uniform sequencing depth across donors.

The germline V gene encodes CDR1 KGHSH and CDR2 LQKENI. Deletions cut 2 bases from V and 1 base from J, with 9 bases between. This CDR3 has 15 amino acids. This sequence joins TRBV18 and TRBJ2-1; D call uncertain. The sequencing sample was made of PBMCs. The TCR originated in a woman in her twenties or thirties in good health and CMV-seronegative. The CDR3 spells CASSPDQESYNEQFF. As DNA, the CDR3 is TGTGCCAGCTCACCAGATCAGGAATCCTACAATGAGCAGTTCTTC.